This T cell receptor beta chain came from a study of spatial heterogeneity in lung cancer. This CDR3 contains 12 residues. The germline CDR1 and CDR2 sequences are LGHDT and YNNKEL (reference sequence). The V and J ends lost 1 base and 4 bases respectively, with 4 bases between them. The time point is: sample taken at primary tumor resection. TCRdb redid the calling of the 5' RACE reads with MiXCR, one entry per CDR3 protein. The top ten hold roughly 45% of the sample, which has some 41,000 distinct CDR3 sequences, almost 7% seen once. The chain uses TRBV3-1 and TRBJ1-1; D gene unclear. The material was PBMCs, obtained at surgery. The clonotype was recovered from a female donor with early-stage non-small cell lung cancer. The CDR3 nucleotides are TGTGCCAGCAGCCAAGGCTTCACTGAAGCTTTCTTT. Translating gives CASSQGFTEAFF. Full variable domain (rest looked up from reference TRBV3-1 and TRBJ1-1): DTAVSQTPKYLVTQMGNDKSIKCEQNLGHDTMYWYKQDSKKFLKIMFSYNNKELIINETVPNRFSPKSPDKAHLNLHINSLELGDSAVYFCASSQGFTEAFFGQGTRLTVV.